This T cell receptor (beta chain) was recorded in a study of post-analysis software for immune sequencing data. For the study at large: Patients with relapsing-remitting, secondary progressive and progressive-relapsing multiple sclerosis courses were all represented.

Study-wide findings and caveats: TRBV5-6, TRBV5-1 and TRBV20-1 were among roughly 5 TRBV segments more frequent in patients than controls. Patients with multiple sclerosis recorded significantly lower normalized Chao1 diversity than controls, the study found. Samples from a shared batch, those prepared together, strongly co-clustered by F measure.

The CDR3 sequence is 16 residues long. Trimming removed 2 bases at V and 2 bases at J, with 16 bases between. On this clonotype itself: Its antigen is not known.

The library was made from cDNA and included unique molecular identifiers. Input populations of roughly 0.85 to 11 million T cells gave rise to approximately 500,000 cDNA molecules. TCRdb ran MiXCR on the PCR reads and lists one entry per CDR3 protein. The profile covers 820,000 or so distinct CDR3 sequences, with 53% appearing a single time and 4.6% taken by the ten largest. The chain has TRBV12-3 or TRBV12-4 and TRBJ2-7; D may be TRBD2 (6 bases). Sequencing was performed on blood. This receptor was taken from a girl aged 10 to 17 with multiple sclerosis. The CDR3 spells CASSLNRGGVAYEQYF. CDR3 bases: TGTGCCAGCAGTTTAAACCGGGGCGGGGTTGCCTACGAGCAGTACTTC.